These T cell receptor beta chains were read from a single sample in a study of radiotherapy plus CTLA-4 blockade in lung cancer. Produced via immunoSEQ multiplex PCR; TCRdb's table is partial and in-frame only. This repertoire shows around 63,000 clones, 60% to 80% found once; its top ten account for about 15%. The material was peripheral blood, obtained from a patient treated with radiotherapy plus ipilimumab. These receptors all stem from a human donor with non-small cell lung cancer whose response to radiotherapy plus ipilimumab could not be evaluated. Some clones in this sample may be carry-over from other donors' samples. Each CDR3 is given with its conserved first and last residue. D genes are given only for firm matches. Clone size, where shown, is once, few, many, or a class for clones that have expanded.

length	size	D	V	J	DNA	CDR3
11	.	.	TRBV20-1	TRBJ1-4	TGCAGTGGCCTGGGGGGTGAAAAACTGTTTTTT	CSGLGGEKLFF
13	.	.	TRBV7-9	TRBJ1-3	TGTGCCAGCAGCGAAATGAGGGGAAACACCATATATTTT	CASSEMRGNTIYF
14	few	.	TRBV2	TRBJ2-7	TGTGCCAGCAGTGGACAGGCCTACTCCTACGAGCAGTACTTC	CASSGQAYSYEQYF
15	.	TRBD2	TRBV18	TRBJ2-5	TGTGCCAGCTCGTCGGGTACAGCGGGGACGGCGACCCAGTACTTC	CASSSGTAGTATQYF
14	once	.	TRBV6-5	TRBJ2-7	TGTGCCAGCAGTTACCACGGAGATGGCTACGAGCAGTACTTC	CASSYHGDGYEQYF
14	once	TRBD2	TRBV4-3	TRBJ2-3	TGCGCCAGCAGCGAGCGGGGGCGGACAGATACGCAGTATTTT	CASSERGRTDTQYF
12	.	.	TRBV28	TRBJ1-5	TGTGCCAGGGGGGCATCCGGTACGCCCCAGCATTTT	CARGASGTPQHF
15	.	.	TRBV5-1	TRBJ2-2	TGCGCCAGCAGCTTGGCAGAAGCGGACACCGGGGAGCTGTTTTTT	CASSLAEADTGELFF
15	.	TRBD1	TRBV5-1	TRBJ2-1	TGCGCCAGCGGAAATACAGGGGGCTCCTACAATGAGCAGTTCTTC	CASGNTGGSYNEQFF
18	.	.	TRBV4-2	TRBJ2-5	TGTGCCAGCAGCCAAGAAGGAGGTCCTTGGAGGGCTCAAGAGACCCAGTACTTC	CASSQEGGPWRAQETQYF
15	.	TRBD1	TRBV19	TRBJ1-2	TGTGCCAGTAGTGGAAGGGACAGGGTTGAGTATGGCTACACCTTC	CASSGRDRVEYGYTF
14	.	.	TRBV5-6	TRBJ2-1	TGTGCCAGCAGCCTCCCACACAGGGCCAATGAGCAGTTCTTC	CASSLPHRANEQFF
11	.	.	TRBV27	TRBJ1-4	TGTGCCAGCAACGGGTCCGAAAAACTGTTTTTT	CASNGSEKLFF
13	once	.	TRBV5-1	TRBJ1-5	TGCGCCAGCAGTCTGGAGAGCAATCAGCCCCAGCATTTT	CASSLESNQPQHF
14	.	.	TRBV5-1	TRBJ2-2	TGCGCCAGCAGCTTGGAACCGGGGACCGGGGAGCTGTTTTTT	CASSLEPGTGELFF
15	.	.	TRBV5-8	TRBJ1-4	TGTGCCAGCAGCTTTAGCGGGGCTTTTAATGAAAAACTCTTTTTT	CASSFSGAFNEKLFF
15	.	.	TRBV5-1	TRBJ1-2	TGCGCCAGCAGCCCTGGTGAGGGACTGAACTATGGCTACACCTTC	CASSPGEGLNYGYTF
16	few	.	TRBV27	TRBJ2-7	TGTGCCAGCAGTGTGAACAGGGCGACCGGTGCCTCCGAGCAGTACTTC	CASSVNRATGASEQYF
13	.	.	TRBV9	TRBJ2-5	TGTGCCAGCAGCGCCCGTCCCAGAGAGACCCAGTACTTC	CASSARPRETQYF
16	.	.	TRBV4-3	TRBJ2-3	TGCGCCAGCAGCCAAGAGAGATACCAACCAAAAGATACGCAGTATTTT	CASSQERYQPKDTQYF
12	.	.	TRBV13	TRBJ1-1	TGTGCCAGCAGCTTAGAGCGAGCTGAAGCTTTCTTT	CASSLERAEAFF
14	.	TRBD1	TRBV28	TRBJ2-5	TGTGCCAGCAGCGCCTCGGGACAGAAGGAGACCCAGTACTTC	CASSASGQKETQYF
14	.	.	TRBV5-1	TRBJ2-7	TGCGCCAGCAGCGCCGGGACATTGACCTACGAGCAGTACTTC	CASSAGTLTYEQYF
17	.	TRBD2	TRBV9	TRBJ2-2	TGTGCCAGCAGCCCTCGACTAGCGGGGGCGAACACCGGGGAGCTGTTTTTT	CASSPRLAGANTGELFF
16	.	TRBD1	TRBV2	TRBJ2-5	TGTGCCAGCAGCCGGACAGGTGTCCCCGACCAAGAGACCCAGTACTTC	CASSRTGVPDQETQYF
17	.	TRBD1	TRBV5-1	TRBJ2-2	TGCGCCAGCAGCTTGGCCTTCGGGACAGGAGGAATCGGGGAGCTGTTTTTT	CASSLAFGTGGIGELFF
15	.	TRBD1	TRBV5-6	TRBJ1-1	TGTGCCAGCAGCTTGGGACCGAACACAGGGGCTGAAGCTTTCTTT	CASSLGPNTGAEAFF
16	.	TRBD1	TRBV7-9	TRBJ1-1	TGTGCCAGCAGCTTTTACAGGGGGAGGATGAACACTGAAGCTTTCTTT	CASSFYRGRMNTEAFF
17	.	TRBD1	TRBV27	TRBJ1-2	TGTGCCAGCAGTTTATCGCTCGGACAGGTACTGCACTATGGCTACACCTTC	CASSLSLGQVLHYGYTF
15	.	.	TRBV18	TRBJ1-1	TGTGCCAGCTCACCTTCCAGGGTCGCGAACACTGAAGCTTTCTTT	CASSPSRVANTEAFF
14	.	.	TRBV5-1	TRBJ2-1	TGCGCCAGCAGGGCTGAGGGTTCCTACAATGAGCAGTTCTTC	CASRAEGSYNEQFF
15	.	TRBD1	TRBV5-1	TRBJ1-1	TGCGCCAGCAGCTTGAGGGGACAGGGGGTCGGTGAAGCTTTCTTT	CASSLRGQGVGEAFF
18	.	.	TRBV7-6	TRBJ2-2	TGTGCCAGCAGCTTAGCGGTCGGGACTCGAGGGAACACCGGGGAGCTGTTTTTT	CASSLAVGTRGNTGELFF
12	few	.	TRBV30	TRBJ2-2	TGTGCCTGGAGTGATTCGGCCGGGGAGCTGTTTTTT	CAWSDSAGELFF
14	.	TRBD2	TRBV15	TRBJ2-3	TGTGCCACCACCCCGACGGGAGGGACAGATACGCAGTATTTT	CATTPTGGTDTQYF
20	.	TRBD2	TRBV28	TRBJ2-3	TGTGCCAGCAGTTTAATATTAGTGGGGCGGGGGGCCATAAGGACAGATACGCAGTATTTT	CASSLILVGRGAIRTDTQYF
16	.	TRBD1	TRBV5-1	TRBJ1-1	TGCGCCAGCAGCCAAATTGACAGGGCTCGGAACACTGAAGCTTTCTTT	CASSQIDRARNTEAFF
13	.	.	TRBV7-2	TRBJ1-2	TGTGCCAGCAGCTTAGGCAGGGGTGATGGCTACACCTTC	CASSLGRGDGYTF
13	.	.	TRBV6-1	TRBJ1-1	TGTGCCAGCCACAGCGGTTTAATGGCTGAAGCTTTCTTT	CASHSGLMAEAFF
11	.	.	TRBV11-2	TRBJ1-6	TGTGCCAGCAGCTCAAATTCACCCCTCCACTTT	CASSSNSPLHF
14	.	TRBD1	TRBV7-2	TRBJ2-7	TGTGCCAGCAGCTCTAGGACAGGGCGCTACGAGCAGTACTTC	CASSSRTGRYEQYF
14	.	.	TRBV7-6	TRBJ2-2	TGTGCCAGCAGCTTACGAGTGAACACCGGGGAGCTGTTTTTT	CASSLRVNTGELFF
16	.	TRBD1	TRBV28	TRBJ1-5	TGTGCCAGCAGTTCCCAGGGGGGACATAGCAATCAGCCCCAGCATTTT	CASSSQGGHSNQPQHF
13	.	TRBD1	TRBV5-6	TRBJ2-5	TGTGCCAGCCTGACAGGGGACCAAGAGACCCAGTACTTC	CASLTGDQETQYF
16	.	.	TRBV6-1	TRBJ1-6	TGTGCCAGCAGTGAAGCGTCCCGGGTGGATAATTCACCCCTCCACTTT	CASSEASRVDNSPLHF
15	.	TRBD1	TRBV7-9	TRBJ2-7	TGTGCCAGCAGCTTACCAGACAGGGGATACTACGAGCAGTACTTC	CASSLPDRGYYEQYF
13	.	TRBD1	TRBV7-2	TRBJ1-5	TGTGCCAGCAGCCGACAGGGATCCCAGCCCCAGCATTTT	CASSRQGSQPQHF
15	.	TRBD1	TRBV27	TRBJ1-2	TGTGCCAGCAGTTTGACCGGGACAGCCTTCTATGGCTACACCTTC	CASSLTGTAFYGYTF
14	.	.	TRBV9	TRBJ2-1	TGTGCCAGCAGCGTAGAACTCTTAAAGAATGAGCAGTTCTTC	CASSVELLKNEQFF
13	few	TRBD1	TRBV7-2	TRBJ1-4	TGTGCCAGCAGCAAACAGGGGAATGAAAAACTGTTTTTT	CASSKQGNEKLFF